This T cell receptor (beta chain) was recovered during a study of CD8+ T cells in alopecia areata (dated by TCRdb to between 2018 and 2020). Regarding the complete study: The treated patients took part in an open-label pilot trial in which moderate-to-severe alopecia areata was treated with oral tofacitinib at 5 to 10 mg twice daily. For the treated patients, the SALT score, which quantifies what percentage of scalp surface area is affected, served as the measure of disease severity. RNA was extracted with the PAXgene miRNA kit for fixed scalp, the miRNeasy kit for PBMCs, and the RNeasy kit for mouse skin. Scalp clonality was compared among normal scalp (n=4), patchy alopecia areata scalp (n=8), and alopecia totalis/universalis scalp (n=8). Patients stayed on tofacitinib for 6 to 18 months and then had 6 months of follow-up off drug so that delayed response and recurrence could be assessed. High-throughput TCRbeta sequencing was used to examine T cell clonal expansion in alopecia areata in both the C3H/HeJ mouse model and human patients. Tofacitinib-treated patients had biopsies at baseline and at 4 and 24 weeks of treatment, with a later scalp biopsy in several patients. In humans, TCRbeta sequencing was performed on scalp tissue and on sorted CD4+ and CD8+ peripheral blood T cells from healthy controls and from patients with patchy or totalis/universalis alopecia areata. Amplification of TCRbeta CDR3 regions was done by immunoSEQ multiplex PCR using 35 Vbeta forward primers and 13 Jbeta reverse primers. What the work shows at the level of the full study, not this receptor alone: TCR sequences shared between patients were less clear than in mice, possibly partly because of HLA diversity in the patient population. The treated cohort was small, with a single nonresponder, so links between baseline CD8+ expansion and response need larger studies. Lesional scalp, especially in alopecia totalis/universalis, showed higher clonality and more expanded CD8+ clones than normal scalp, suggesting antigenic drive. Unlike mouse skin, where gammadelta T cells dominate, normal human skin contains resident alphabeta T cells that get sequenced too, which complicates analysis of the scalp TCR repertoire. Scalp clonality and the number of expanded CD8+ clones among the top 100 scalp clones were significantly decreased by tofacitinib. During tofacitinib treatment, many expanded lesional clones stuck around in both scalp and blood, and this persistence may partly explain why relapse happens after treatment is stopped.

This clone came up many times. Its antigen specificity is not known. The record has no base qualities; no much larger clone is one base away. Relative to germline, V is 4 bases shorter and J is 5 bases shorter, with 4 bases between their ends. The germline V gene sets CDR1 to SNHLY and CDR2 to FYNNEI. The CDR3 holds 11 amino acids from the cysteine to the phenylalanine. The retained sequence is limited to the CDR3, 33 bases, with the frame set at the first base. The intended sense of this specimen's time point label: around 28 days on oral tofacitinib. Interpreted using the paper, the treatment or condition label stands for: oral pan-JAK inhibitor, 5-10 mg twice daily. Lesional scalp punch biopsies and peripheral blood were obtained from alopecia areata patients. PBMCs were separated by density centrifugation and stained for CD3, CD4 and CD8, after which CD4+ and CD8+ T cells were sorted on a FACSAria.

The library was obtained by the immunoSEQ multiplex PCR assay. For TCR sequencing, RNA was extracted from every sample and reverse transcribed into cDNA to serve as template. SuperScript III was used to make first-strand cDNA, primed with a 2:1 mix of oligo-dT and random hexamers. Amplification bias was assessed with a synthetic immune receptor repertoire, and residual bias was removed computationally. As for the authors' bioinformatics: After raw reads were preprocessed to remove errors, the CDR3 was defined following IMGT conventions as running from the conserved cysteine to phenylalanine. To get clonality, Shannon entropy was normalized by log2 of the number of productive unique TCRs and the result was subtracted from 1. Whether scalp clones were CD4 or CD8 was inferred by matching scalp TCRbeta sequences against CD4 and CD8 repertoires sorted from blood. The source is immuneACCESS, and TCRdb retained only in-frame sequences with V and J called. Part of the clones is not carried over; for the studies checked, unresolved V genes explain less than half of this, and the remainder is unexplained. V and J calls and clone size are those listed in that table; D and trimming were worked out from the DNA. This sample is represented by 150,000 to 200,000 clones; under 70% of them were singletons. Jointly, the top ten make up 0.91% of the sample.

This receptor chain uses TRBV2 and TRBJ2-3; the D gene is not confidently resolved. The sequences come from CD4+ T cells sorted from blood, collected at week 4, from a patient treated with tofacitinib. The TCR sequence derives from a human donor with alopecia areata. The CDR3 corresponds to CASSVVDTQYF. The DNA is TGTGCCAGCAGTGTCGTAGATACGCAGTATTTT.